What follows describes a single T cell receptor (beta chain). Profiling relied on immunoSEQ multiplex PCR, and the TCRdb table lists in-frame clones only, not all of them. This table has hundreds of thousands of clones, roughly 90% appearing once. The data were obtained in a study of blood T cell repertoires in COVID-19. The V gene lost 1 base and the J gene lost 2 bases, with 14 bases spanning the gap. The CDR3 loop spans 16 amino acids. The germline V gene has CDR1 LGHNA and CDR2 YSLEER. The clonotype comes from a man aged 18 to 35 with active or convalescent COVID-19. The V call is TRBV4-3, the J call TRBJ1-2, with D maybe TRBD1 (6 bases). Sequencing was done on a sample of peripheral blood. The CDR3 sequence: CASSQVYQGTNYGYTF. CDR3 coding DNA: TGCGCCAGCAGCCAAGTTTACCAGGGGACGAACTATGGCTACACCTTC.